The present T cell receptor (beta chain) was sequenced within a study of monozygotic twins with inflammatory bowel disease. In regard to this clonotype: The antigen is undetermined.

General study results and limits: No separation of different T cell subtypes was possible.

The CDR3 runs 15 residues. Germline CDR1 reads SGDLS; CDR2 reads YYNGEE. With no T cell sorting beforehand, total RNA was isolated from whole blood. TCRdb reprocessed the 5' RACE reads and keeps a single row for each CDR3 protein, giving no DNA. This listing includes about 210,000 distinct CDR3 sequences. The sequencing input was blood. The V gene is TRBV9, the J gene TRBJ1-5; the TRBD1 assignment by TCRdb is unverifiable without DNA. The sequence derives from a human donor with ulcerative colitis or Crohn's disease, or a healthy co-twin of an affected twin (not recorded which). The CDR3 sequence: CASSPGGGLGQPQHF.